This TCR beta chain was identified during a study of response to subunit inactivated influenza vaccine. The study, taken as a whole, reports: Each seasonal influenza vaccination, the authors suggested, recruits few new T cells.

TCRdb reprocessed the RT-PCR reads with MiXCR, giving one entry per CDR3 protein. The sample lists 500,000 to 750,000 distinct CDR3 sequences, around 15% occurring once. This clonotype occurred a few times. Its matching antigen is unknown. There are 15 residues in the CDR3. Germline-derived CDR1 and CDR2 are MNHEY and SVGEGT. The V end was cut by 7 bases, the J end by 1 base, with 14 bases between. V is TRBV6-2 or TRBV6-3 and J is TRBJ2-1; D is perhaps TRBD2 (5 bases). Sequencing was performed on PBMCs from blood, taken 11 to 12 days after vaccination. This clonotype originated in a man over 45 who received an inactivated influenza vaccine. This chain's CDR3 is CASIPASGSYNEQFF. DNA for the CDR3: TGTGCCAGCATCCCCGCGAGCGGTTCCTACAATGAGCAGTTCTTC.